Presented here are 10 T cell receptor beta chains from one specimen sequenced in a study of identical twins (TCRdb year 2016). Preparation of the library involved 5' RACE. Instrument on record: Illumina HiSeq 2000. TCRdb cleaned the public reads at Q25 with fastp, built clones with MiXCR and kept in-frame beta chains. Rows with a matching CDR3 protein are joined into one entry that keeps the most common DNA and genes. The sample table holds about 530,000 distinct CDR3 sequences, of which about 22% were seen once. The leading ten clones occupy approximately 0.5% of the sample. The data also belong to a second study, concerning yellow fever vaccine responses in identical twins.

Specimen: CD4+ T cells sorted from blood. The receptors were sampled from a woman aged 18-29 years in good health.

The table lists this clonotype with a count of one. V is TRBV5-1 and J is TRBJ2-1; 12 bases are shared with TRBD1. CDR3 length equals 16 residues. Germline V gene data show CDR1 as SGHRS and CDR2 as YFSETQ. V gave up 4 bases and J gave up 7 bases; unmatched junction bases: 9. This CDR3 reads CASSVTGTGGLNEQFF. DNA of the CDR3: TGCGCCAGCAGCGTAACCGGGACAGGGGGCTTAAATGAGCAGTTCTTC.

This clonotype was counted a few times. The CDR3 DNA sequence: TGTGCCAGCTCACCACCGACGGAATTTGAGCAGTTCTTC. Translated, it gives CASSPPTEFEQFF. The chain employs TRBV18 and TRBJ2-1, with unresolved D. The CDR3 length is 13 residues. Between the trimmed V and J ends, which lost 0 bases and 9 bases, there was a span of 9 bases. Per germline, CDR1 KGHSH and CDR2 LQKENI.

This clonotype was picked up a small number of times. This chain joins TRBV24-1 and TRBJ2-2, with a weak D call TRBD2 (7 bases). This CDR3 has 16 residues. In germline, CDR1 is KGHDR, CDR2 SFDVKD. V was trimmed by 5 bases and J by 4 bases, leaving 16 bases between them. CDR3 region: CATSVGGAPSTGELFF. CDR3 sequence (DNA): TGTGCCACCAGTGTGGGGGGGGCCCCTTCCACCGGGGAGCTGTTTTTT.

This clonotype has only one observation. An end of the junction differs from the germline gene, which may be a read error. This chain joins TRBV12-3 or TRBV12-4 and TRBJ2-6; the match to TRBD1 covers 10 bases. This CDR3 is 19 amino acids long. This CDR3 reads CTSCFKGQGKSPGANVLTF. The CDR3, as DNA: TGTACCAGCTGTTTCAAGGGACAGGGGAAATCCCCTGGGGCCAACGTCCTGACTTTC.

The genes are TRBV9 and TRBJ1-1; a possible D gene is TRBD1 (6 bases). V lost 1 base to trimming and J lost 7 bases, with 11 bases between them. Germline V gives CDR1 SGDLS, CDR2 YYNGEE. The CDR3 consists of 13 residues. The CDR3 spells CASSVSPTGEAFF. CDR3 bases: TGTGCCAGCAGCGTATCGCCGACAGGTGAAGCTTTCTTT.

Only a few counts were recorded for this clonotype. V and J are TRBV6-5 and TRBJ2-4, with TRBD2 identical over 9 bases. V lost 2 bases to trimming and J lost 2 bases; unmatched junction nucleotides: 10. Per the germline V gene, CDR1 is MNHEY and CDR2 is SVGAGI. The CDR3 extends over 18 amino acids. CDR3 protein: CASSYGGGAFPTKNIQYF. As DNA, the CDR3 is TGTGCCAGCAGTTACGGCGGGGGGGCGTTCCCAACCAAAAACATTCAGTACTTC.

This clonotype was seen only a few times. The chain uses TRBV7-9 and TRBJ2-3; D is undetermined. Looked up from germline, CDR1 is SEHNR and CDR2 is FQNEAQ (reference sequence). The CDR3 covers 13 residues. V was clipped by 0 bases and J by 10 bases, with 11 bases between them. CDR3 nucleotides: TGTGCCAGCAGCTTAGCGAACACAGAGGCGCAGTATTTT. The encoded protein is CASSLANTEAQYF.

V is TRBV27 and J is TRBJ1-6; 7 nucleotides align to TRBD1. The CDR3 loop spans 14 amino acids. Germline values: CDR1 MNHEY, CDR2 SMNVEV (reference sequence). V gave up 1 base and J gave up 6 bases; unmatched junction bases: 0. The chain's CDR3 is CASSLWDSNSPLHF. The DNA for the CDR3 is TGTGCCAGCAGTTTATGGGACAGTAATTCACCCCTCCACTTT.

There are a few counts of this clonotype. The CDR3, as DNA: TGTGCCAGCACCCCCAGGGTTAGCGGGAGATGGCAAGAGACCCAGTACTTC. It yields the protein CASTPRVSGRWQETQYF. This sequence joins TRBV12-3 or TRBV12-4 and TRBJ2-5; 9 bases are a match to TRBD2. This CDR3 region has 17 residues. V lost 7 bases to trimming and J lost 2 bases; unmatched junction nucleotides: 14.

V gene TRBV20-1 combines with J gene TRBJ2-7; D remains ambiguous. Trimming shortened V by 3 bases and J by 2 bases, and 8 bases separated the two germline ends. The CDR3 spans 12 residues. CDR1 and CDR2 (germline): DFQATT, SNEGSKA (reference sequence). CDR3 nucleotide sequence: TGCAGTGCTAGGTCTTTGGCCTACGAGCAGTACGTC. Its translation: CSARSLAYEQYV.